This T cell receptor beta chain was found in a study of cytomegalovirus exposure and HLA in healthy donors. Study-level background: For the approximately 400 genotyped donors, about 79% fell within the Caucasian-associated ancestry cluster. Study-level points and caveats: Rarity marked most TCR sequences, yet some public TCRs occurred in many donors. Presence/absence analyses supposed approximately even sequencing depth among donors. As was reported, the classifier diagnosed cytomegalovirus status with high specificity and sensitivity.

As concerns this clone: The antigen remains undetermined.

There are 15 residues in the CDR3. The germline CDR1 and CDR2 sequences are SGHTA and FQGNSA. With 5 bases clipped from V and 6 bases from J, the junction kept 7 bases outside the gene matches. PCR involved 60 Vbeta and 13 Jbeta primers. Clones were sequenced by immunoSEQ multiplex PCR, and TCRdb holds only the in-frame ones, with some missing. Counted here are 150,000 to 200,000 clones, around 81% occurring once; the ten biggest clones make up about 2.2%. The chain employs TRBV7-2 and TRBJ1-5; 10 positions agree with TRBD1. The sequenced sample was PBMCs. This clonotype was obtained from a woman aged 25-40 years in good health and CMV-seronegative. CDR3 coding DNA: TGTGCCAGCAGCGACCGGGACAGGGGCGCTCAGCCCCAGCATTTT. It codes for CASSDRDRGAQPQHF.